One T cell receptor beta chain is described in this entry. Methods used by the authors: Reference gene primer amplification yielded estimated nucleated cell counts. Assay used: immunoSEQ multiplex PCR; TCRdb lists only in-frame clones, some missing. V, J and clone size are taken as reported in that table, and D and trimming were inferred from the DNA itself. The table records 70,000 to 95,000 clones, approximately 92% of them present only once. The entry originates in a study of blood T cell repertoires in COVID-19. In the study overall: From the United States, Italy and Spain came samples of acute and convalescent COVID-19. Sources were T cells, B-cell-depleted T cells, or PBMCs; the material itself was cDNA or gDNA.

The CDR3 has 16 amino acids. Trimming removed 0 bases from V and 0 bases from J, with 9 bases in between. Looked up from germline, CDR1 is LGHNA and CDR2 is YSLEER. The sample was peripheral blood. V usage is TRBV4-3 and J usage is TRBJ1-3, with no clear D. The sequence derives from a woman aged 80 or older with active COVID-19. The CDR3: CASSQDLGNSGNTIYF. The CDR3 DNA sequence: TGCGCCAGCAGCCAAGATCTGGGCAACTCTGGAAACACCATATATTTT.